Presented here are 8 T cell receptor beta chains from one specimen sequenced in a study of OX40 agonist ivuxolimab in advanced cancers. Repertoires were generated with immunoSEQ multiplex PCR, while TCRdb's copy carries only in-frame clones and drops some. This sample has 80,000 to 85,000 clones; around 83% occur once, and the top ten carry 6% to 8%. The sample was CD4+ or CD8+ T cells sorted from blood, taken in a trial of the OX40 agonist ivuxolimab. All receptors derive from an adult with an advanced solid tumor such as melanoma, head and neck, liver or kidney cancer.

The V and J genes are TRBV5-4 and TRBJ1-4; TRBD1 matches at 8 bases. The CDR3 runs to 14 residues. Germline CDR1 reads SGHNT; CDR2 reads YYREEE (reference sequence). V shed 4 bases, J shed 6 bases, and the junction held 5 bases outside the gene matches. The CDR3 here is CASSLDRAHEKLFF. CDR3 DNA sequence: TGTGCCAGCAGCCTGGACAGGGCCCATGAAAAACTGTTTTTT.

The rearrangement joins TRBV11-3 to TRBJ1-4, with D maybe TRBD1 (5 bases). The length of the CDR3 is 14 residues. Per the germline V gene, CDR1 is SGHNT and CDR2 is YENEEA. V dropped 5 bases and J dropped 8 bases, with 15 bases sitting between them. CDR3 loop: CASSARDFGEKLFF. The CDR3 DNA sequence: TGTGCCAGCAGCGCCAGGGACTTCGGGGAAAAACTGTTTTTT. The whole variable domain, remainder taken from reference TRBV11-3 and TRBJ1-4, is EAGVVQSPRYKIIEKKQPVAFWCNPISGHNTLYWYLQNLGQGPELLIRYENEEAVDDSQLPKDRFSAERLKGVDSTLKIQPAELGDSAVYLCASSARDFGEKLFFGSGTQLSVL.

The CDR3, as DNA: TGTGCCAGCAGCTTAGTAGGGGGTCAAACTGGAAACACCATATATTTT. It codes for CASSLVGGQTGNTIYF. The chain combines TRBV7-8 with TRBJ1-3; perhaps TRBD1 as D (6 bases). The V gene lost 1 base and the J gene lost 2 bases, with 12 bases spanning the gap. This CDR3 region has 16 residues. Germline CDR1 and CDR2: SGHVS and FQNEAQ. The full variable domain, its missing parts supplied by reference TRBV7-8 and TRBJ1-3, is GAGVSQSPRYKVAKRGQDVALRCDPISGHVSLFWYQQALGQGPEFLTYFQNEAQLDKSGLPSDRFFAERPEGSVSTLKIQRTQQEDSAVYLCASSLVGGQTGNTIYFGEGSWLTVV.

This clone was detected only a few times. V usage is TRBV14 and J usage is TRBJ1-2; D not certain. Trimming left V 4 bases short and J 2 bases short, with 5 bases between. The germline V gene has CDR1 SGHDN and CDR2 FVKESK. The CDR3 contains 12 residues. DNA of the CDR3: TGTGCCAGCAGCCCACAGAACTATGGCTACACCTTC. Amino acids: CASSPQNYGYTF.

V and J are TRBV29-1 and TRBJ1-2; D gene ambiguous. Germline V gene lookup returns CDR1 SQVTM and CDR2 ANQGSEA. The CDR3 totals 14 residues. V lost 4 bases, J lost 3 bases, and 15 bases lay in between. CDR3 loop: CSVVPRNVDYGYTF. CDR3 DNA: TGCAGCGTTGTTCCCCGGAATGTCGACTATGGCTACACCTTC.

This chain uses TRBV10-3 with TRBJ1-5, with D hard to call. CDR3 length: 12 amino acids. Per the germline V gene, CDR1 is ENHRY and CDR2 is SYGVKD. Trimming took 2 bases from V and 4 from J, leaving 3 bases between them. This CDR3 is CAISETNQPQHF. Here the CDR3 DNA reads TGTGCCATCAGTGAGACGAATCAGCCCCAGCATTTT.

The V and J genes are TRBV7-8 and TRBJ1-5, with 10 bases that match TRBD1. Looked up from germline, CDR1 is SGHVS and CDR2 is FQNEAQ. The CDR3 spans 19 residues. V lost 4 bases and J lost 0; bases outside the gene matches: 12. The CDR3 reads CASSSSTGGEWDSNQPQHF. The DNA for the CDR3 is TGTGCCAGCAGCTCGTCGACAGGGGGCGAATGGGATAGCAATCAGCCCCAGCATTTT.

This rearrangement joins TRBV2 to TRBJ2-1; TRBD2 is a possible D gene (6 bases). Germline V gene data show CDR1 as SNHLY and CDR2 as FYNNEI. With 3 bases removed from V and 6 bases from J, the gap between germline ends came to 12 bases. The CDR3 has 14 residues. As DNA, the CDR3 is TGTGCCAGCAGTGAGACGGGAGATGGCAATGAGCAGTTCTTC. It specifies CASSETGDGNEQFF.